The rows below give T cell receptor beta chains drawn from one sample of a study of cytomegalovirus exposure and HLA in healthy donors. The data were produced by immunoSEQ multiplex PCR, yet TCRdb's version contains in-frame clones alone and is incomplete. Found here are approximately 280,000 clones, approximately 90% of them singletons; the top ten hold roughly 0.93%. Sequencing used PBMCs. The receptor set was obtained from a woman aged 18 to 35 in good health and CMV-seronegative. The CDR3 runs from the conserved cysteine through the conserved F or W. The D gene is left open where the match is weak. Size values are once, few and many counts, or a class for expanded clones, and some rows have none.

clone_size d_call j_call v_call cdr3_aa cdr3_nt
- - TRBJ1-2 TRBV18 CASSPPLAGDGYTF TGTGCCAGCTCACCACCGTTGGCAGGGGATGGCTACACCTTC
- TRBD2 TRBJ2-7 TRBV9 CASSQTSGSSYEQYF TGTGCCAGCAGCCAAACTAGCGGGAGCTCCTACGAGCAGTACTTC
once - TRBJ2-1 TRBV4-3 CASSLVAHSYNEQFF TGCGCCAGCAGCCTCGTCGCGCACTCCTACAATGAGCAGTTCTTC
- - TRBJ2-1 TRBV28 CASKSRPSNEQFF TGTGCCAGCAAGAGTCGCCCTTCCAATGAGCAGTTCTTC
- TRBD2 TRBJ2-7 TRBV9 CASSPGGGYGANEQYF TGTGCCAGCAGCCCGGGAGGGGGGTATGGGGCCAACGAGCAGTACTTC
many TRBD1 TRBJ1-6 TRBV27 CASSLRPGQYNSPLHF TGTGCCAGCAGTTTAAGACCGGGACAGTATAATTCACCCCTCCACTTT
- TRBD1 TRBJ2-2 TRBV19 CASSFGTGFTGELFF TGTGCCAGTAGTTTCGGGACAGGGTTCACCGGGGAGCTGTTTTTT
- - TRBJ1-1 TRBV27 CASSLRGRNTEAFF TGTGCCAGCAGTTTAAGGGGCAGAAACACTGAAGCTTTCTTT
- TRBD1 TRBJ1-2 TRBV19 CASSTGTVYGYTF TGTGCCAGTAGTACTGGGACAGTCTATGGCTACACCTTC
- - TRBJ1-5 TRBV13 CASSLGTGPGQPQHF TGTGCCAGCAGCTTAGGGACAGGACCGGGTCAGCCCCAGCATTTT
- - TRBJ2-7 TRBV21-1 CASSKDIMSTDCLPLSYEQYF TGTGCCAGCAGCAAAGATATTATGAGTACCGATTGCCTCCCTCTCTCCTACGAGCAGTACTTC
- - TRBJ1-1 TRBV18 CASSNRYEAFF TGTGCCAGCTCAAACAGATATGAAGCTTTCTTT
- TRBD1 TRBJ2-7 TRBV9 CASSEGDSPSYEQYF TGTGCCAGCAGCGAAGGGGACAGTCCAAGCTACGAGCAGTACTTC
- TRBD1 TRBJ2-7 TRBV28 CASSLGTAYEQYF TGTGCCAGCAGTTTAGGGACAGCCTACGAGCAGTACTTC
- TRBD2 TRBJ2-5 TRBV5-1 CASSPAGRGGETQYF TGCGCCAGCAGCCCGGCGGGACGCGGGGGGGAGACCCAGTACTTC
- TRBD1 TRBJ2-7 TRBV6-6 CASSYPGTGPSYEQYF TGTGCCAGCAGTTACCCTGGGACAGGTCCCTCCTACGAGCAGTACTTC
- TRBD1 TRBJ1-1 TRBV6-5 CASGDRGQDEAFF TGTGCCAGCGGTGACAGGGGGCAGGATGAAGCTTTCTTT
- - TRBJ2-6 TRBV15 CATSGHSSGANVLTF TGTGCCACCAGCGGACATAGCTCTGGGGCCAACGTCCTGACTTTC
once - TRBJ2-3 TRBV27 CASSVASYGTDTQYF TGTGCCAGCAGTGTGGCTAGCTATGGCACAGATACGCAGTATTTT
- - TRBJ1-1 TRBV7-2 CASSFYRAGTEAFF TGTGCCAGCAGCTTCTACAGGGCTGGCACTGAAGCTTTCTTT